This T cell receptor beta chain was recovered during a study of T cells in pancreatic ductal adenocarcinoma. Regarding this clone: Its antigen is not known.

Study-level findings and limits: This surgical cohort overrepresents the minority presenting with early-stage disease. Compared with tumor, blood showed more total productive templates and 6.5 to 10-fold more clonotypes. Enrichment of CD45RO+ effector over naive T cells in tumors may bias clonality. Tumor and blood clonality did not differ significantly, about 0.1 versus 0.07.

No neoadjuvant therapy was given to the selected pancreatic ductal adenocarcinoma patients before their surgery. Profiling relied on immunoSEQ multiplex PCR, and the TCRdb table lists in-frame clones only, not all of them. Of 30,000 or so clones listed, approximately 94% are singletons. CDR1 SGHKS and CDR2 YYEKEE come from the germline V gene (reference sequence). The CDR3 is made up of 14 amino acids. J was trimmed by 2 bases and V by 4 bases; bases with no gene match: 5. The receptor was isolated from a human donor with pancreatic ductal adenocarcinoma. Material for sequencing was PBMCs. This chain joins TRBV5-5 and TRBJ2-7, with 8 bases aligning to TRBD1. CDR3 DNA sequence: TGTGCCAGCAGCGCACAGGGGGGTCCCTACGAGCAGTACTTC. Translating it yields CASSAQGGPYEQYF.